The 11 T cell receptor beta chains below come from one sample, sequenced in a study of STAT3 mutations in large granular lymphocyte leukemia. Overall study results and limits: At least one immunodominant TCR beta clonotype appeared in every T-cell large granular lymphocyte leukemia patient.

No antigen has been assigned to these receptors. Libraries were prepared by immunoSEQ multiplex PCR; TCRdb keeps only in-frame clonotypes and omits some of them. The data show 15,000 or so clones, over 70% seen once. Sequenced input: peripheral blood mononuclear cells. Receptors were obtained from a man in his fifties or sixties with T-cell large granular lymphocyte leukemia. Some clones in this sample may be carry-over from other donors' samples.

Within the sample, this clone is medium-sized (0.01 to 0.1%). The CDR3 DNA sequence: TGTGCCAGTAGTACCGGGACAGGGGGATCCTACGAGCAGTACTTC. Its translation is CASSTGTGGSYEQYF. The chain links TRBV19 to TRBJ2-7, with 11 bases lining up with TRBD1. Germline V gene data show CDR1 as LNHDA and CDR2 as SQIVND (reference sequence). The J segment lost 1 base and the V segment lost 4 bases, leaving 3 bases of the junction unmatched. The CDR3 has 15 residues.

The V call is TRBV11-1, the J call TRBJ2-7; D assignment may be TRBD1 or TRBD2 (5 bases each). V was cut by 5 bases and J by 4 bases, with 21 bases left in between. From germline, CDR1 is SGHAT and CDR2 FQDESV (reference sequence). The CDR3 consists of 16 residues. CDR3 sequence (DNA): TGTGCCAGCAGCCCAGTGAGGGGTTTCGGGACGTACGAGCAGTACTTC. It yields the protein CASSPVRGFGTYEQYF.

The V and J genes are TRBV5-1 and TRBJ2-7, with D perhaps TRBD2 (5 bases). With 0 bases removed from V and 3 bases from J, the gap between germline ends came to 7 bases. Germline-derived CDR1 and CDR2 are SGHRS and YFSETQ. CDR3 length: 13 amino acids. The CDR3, as DNA: TGCGCCAGCAGCTTGGACGGGAACTACGAGCAGTACTTC. Translation: CASSLDGNYEQYF.

The V gene is TRBV5-1, the J gene TRBJ2-3; no clear D. Germline CDR1 and CDR2: SGHRS and YFSETQ. CDR3 length: 12 amino acids. Deletions cut 3 bases from V and 2 bases from J, with 4 bases between. CDR3 protein: CASSYYTDTQYF. CDR3 DNA: TGCGCCAGCAGCTACTACACAGATACGCAGTATTTT. Using reference TRBV5-1 and TRBJ2-3 for the parts outside the CDR3, the full variable domain is KAGVTQTPRYLIKTRGQQVTLSCSPISGHRSVSWYQQTPGQGLQFLFEYFSETQRNKGNFPGRFSGRQFSNSRSEMNVSTLELGDSALYLCASSYYTDTQYFGPGTRLTVL.

By sample fraction, this clone is medium-sized. CDR3: CASSPYGGQGTYEQYF. The CDR3 DNA is TGTGCCAGCAGCCCCTACGGGGGACAGGGAACCTACGAGCAGTACTTC. The rearrangement joins TRBV27 to TRBJ2-7, with 9 nucleotides matching TRBD1. This CDR3 comprises 16 residues. V lost 6 bases to trimming and J lost 2 bases; unmatched junction nucleotides: 11. CDR1 is MNHEY and CDR2 is SMNVEV in the germline V gene (reference sequence).

This clone showed up just once. In nucleotides, the CDR3 is TGTGCCAGCAGTACAGGGTTAAAGGGCACTGAAGCTTTCTTT. Translating it yields CASSTGLKGTEAFF. The chain combines TRBV13 with TRBJ1-1, with D perhaps TRBD1 (6 bases). V was clipped by 6 bases and J by 4 bases, with 15 bases between them. The germline CDR1 and CDR2 sequences are PRHDT and FYEKMQ (reference sequence). The length of the CDR3 is 14 residues. The variable domain in full, with the rest retrieved from reference TRBV13 and TRBJ1-1, is AAGVIQSPRHLIKEKRETATLKCYPIPRHDTVYWYQQGPGQDPQFLISFYEKMQSDKGSIPDRFSAQQFSDYHSELNMSSLELGDSALYFCASSTGLKGTEAFFGQGTRLTVV.

The chain employs TRBV6-5 and TRBJ2-5, with unresolved D. The germline CDR1 and CDR2 sequences are MNHEY and SVGAGI. This CDR3 comprises 15 residues. V lost 0 bases and J 5 bases, leaving 13 bases between the germline ends. Here the CDR3 reads CASSYSTRIRETQYF. In DNA form, the CDR3 reads TGTGCCAGCAGTTACTCGACCAGGATCAGGGAGACCCAGTACTTC.

The chain carries TRBV29-1 and TRBJ2-7; TRBD2 aligns across 8 bases. Trimming removed 6 bases from V and 4 bases from J; junction bases left unmatched: 14. CDR3 size: 15 residues. Per germline, CDR1 SQVTM and CDR2 ANQGSEA. CDR3 DNA sequence: TGCAGCGTGTACTCCGAGGGACTAGTGGCTTACGAGCAGTACTTC. It is translated as CSVYSEGLVAYEQYF.

The chain links TRBV5-1 to TRBJ1-5; TRBD1 might be the D (5 bases). This CDR3 contains 14 residues. V dropped 4 bases and J dropped 3 bases, with 11 bases sitting between them. Germline V gene lookup returns CDR1 SGHRS and CDR2 YFSETQ. The CDR3 coding sequence is TGCGCCAGCAGCATGGGGACCAACAATCAGCCCCAGCATTTT. This sequence encodes CASSMGTNNQPQHF.

This rearrangement joins TRBV4-2 to TRBJ2-7; no reliable D call. The V and J ends lost 4 bases and 6 bases respectively, with 13 bases between them. The CDR3 contains 13 residues. The V gene's germline CDR1 is LGHNA and CDR2 YNFKEQ. In DNA form, the CDR3 reads TGTGCCAGCAGCCTCTTCGAGGTGGGCGAGCAGTACTTC. Its translation is CASSLFEVGEQYF.

The chain recombines TRBV25-1 with TRBJ1-3, with D perhaps TRBD1 (5 bases). The CDR3 covers 12 residues. CDR1 MGHDK and CDR2 SYGVNS come from the germline V gene. The DNA of the CDR3 is TGTGATAAGAGGGGCAGTGGAAACACCATATATTTT. Translating it yields CDKRGSGNTIYF.